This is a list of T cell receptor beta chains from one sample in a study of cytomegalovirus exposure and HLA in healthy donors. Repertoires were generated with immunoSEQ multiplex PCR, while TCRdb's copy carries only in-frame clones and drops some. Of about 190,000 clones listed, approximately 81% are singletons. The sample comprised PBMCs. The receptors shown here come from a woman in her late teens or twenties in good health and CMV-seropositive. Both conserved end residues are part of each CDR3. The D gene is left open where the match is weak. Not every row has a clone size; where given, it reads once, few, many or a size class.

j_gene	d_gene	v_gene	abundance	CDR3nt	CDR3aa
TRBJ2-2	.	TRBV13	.	TGTGCCAGCAGCTTAGTCGCCGGGGAGCTGTTTTTT	CASSLVAGELFF
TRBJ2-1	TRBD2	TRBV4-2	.	TGTGCCAGCAGCCAAGATTTTCCGGTAGCGGGGGTTGACGAGCAGTTCTTC	CASSQDFPVAGVDEQFF
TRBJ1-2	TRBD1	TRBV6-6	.	TGTGCCAGCAGTTCACAGGGGGCGAGGTGGGGCTACACCTTC	CASSSQGARWGYTF
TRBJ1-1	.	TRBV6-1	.	TGTGCCAGCAGACGCCCTAGGGCGGGGAACACTGAAGCTTTCTTT	CASRRPRAGNTEAFF
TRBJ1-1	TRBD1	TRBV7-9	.	TGTGCCAGCAGCGAGGACAGGGCGCGCACTGAAGCTTTCTTT	CASSEDRARTEAFF
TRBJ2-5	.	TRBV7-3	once	TGTGCCAGCAGCTTACAGGGGTGGGAGACCCAGTACTTC	CASSLQGWETQYF
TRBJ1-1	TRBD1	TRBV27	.	TGTGCCAGCAGTTTCCAGGGGGACACTGAAGCTTTCTTT	CASSFQGDTEAFF
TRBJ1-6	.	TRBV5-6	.	TGTGCCAGCAACTTGGGATTGAGTGGTTCACCCCTCCACTTT	CASNLGLSGSPLHF
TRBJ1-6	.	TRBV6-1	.	TGTGCCAGCACCCGAGGCCACCCTACGGATTCACCCCTCCACTTT	CASTRGHPTDSPLHF
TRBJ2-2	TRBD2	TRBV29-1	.	TGCAGCGTCGGCCCACTAGCGGGGGGGCCGGGGTCAGCGGACACCGGGGAGCTGTTTTTT	CSVGPLAGGPGSADTGELFF
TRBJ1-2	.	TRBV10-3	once	TGTGCCATCAGTGACCCAACCGCTAGGACTCGCTATGGCTACACCTTC	CAISDPTARTRYGYTF
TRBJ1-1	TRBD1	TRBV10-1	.	TGCGCCAGCAGTGGGAGTCGGGACAGGGGGCATCAAGCTTTCTTT	CASSGSRDRGHQAFF
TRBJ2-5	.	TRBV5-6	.	TGTGCCAGCAGCTTGTCTCCAGGGGAGGGGGGGACCCAGTACTTC	CASSLSPGEGGTQYF
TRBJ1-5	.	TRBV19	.	TGTGCCAGTAGACTTTATAGCAATCAGCCCCAGCATTTT	CASRLYSNQPQHF
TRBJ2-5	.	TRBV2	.	TGTGCCAGCAGTGAAATGGGCAGCCAAGAGACCCAGTACTTC	CASSEMGSQETQYF
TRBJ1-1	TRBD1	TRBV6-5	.	TGTGCCAGCAGTTACACGGACAGGGGCACTGAAGCTTTCTTT	CASSYTDRGTEAFF
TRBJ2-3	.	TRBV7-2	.	TGTGCCAGCAGCTTAGAAGGTGGGGGGATGAAAGATACGCAGTATTTT	CASSLEGGGMKDTQYF
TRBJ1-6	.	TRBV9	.	TGTGCCAGCAGCCTGGACACCAGTCCAGATTCACCCCTCCACTTT	CASSLDTSPDSPLHF
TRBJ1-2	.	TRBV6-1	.	TGTGCCAGCAGTGAAAACCCCCGGGGGAGTATCTATGGCTACACCTTC	CASSENPRGSIYGYTF
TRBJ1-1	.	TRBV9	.	TGTGCCAGCACCTCCGGGGGGAGCACTGAAGCTTTCTTT	CASTSGGSTEAFF
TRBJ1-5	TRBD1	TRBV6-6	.	TGTGCCAGCAGGCACTCCGGGACAGGAAGCAATCAGCCCCAGCATTTT	CASRHSGTGSNQPQHF
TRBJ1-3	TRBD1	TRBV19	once	TGTGCCAGTAGTCCCGGTGACAGGGGTGGAAACACCATATATTTT	CASSPGDRGGNTIYF
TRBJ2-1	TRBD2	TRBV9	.	TGTGCCAGCAGCGTAGGGGGGACTAGCGCCCCTAGAGAATACAATGAGCAGTTCTTC	CASSVGGTSAPREYNEQFF
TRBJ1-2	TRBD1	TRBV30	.	TGTGCCTGCCCCACCGTCGGGACAGCCTATGGCTACACCTTC	CACPTVGTAYGYTF
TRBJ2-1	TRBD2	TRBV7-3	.	TGTGCCAGCAGTCCGCTAGCGGGGGGGTACAATGAGCAGTTCTTC	CASSPLAGGYNEQFF
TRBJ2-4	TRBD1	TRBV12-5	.	TGTGCTAGTGGTCTATGGACAGGGGCACAGAAAAACATTCAGTACTTC	CASGLWTGAQKNIQYF
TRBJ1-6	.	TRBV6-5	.	TGTGCCAGCAGTTACCACACGGAAACAGGGCTGTCACCCCTCCACTTT	CASSYHTETGLSPLHF
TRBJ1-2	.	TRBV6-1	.	TGTGCCAGCAGTGAAGCCCCAGACAGAGTCTTTGGCTACACCTTC	CASSEAPDRVFGYTF
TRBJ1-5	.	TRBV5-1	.	TGCGCCAGCAGCTTGGTTCCAGGGTTGGGTCAGCCCCAGCATTTT	CASSLVPGLGQPQHF
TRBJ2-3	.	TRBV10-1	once	TGCGCCAGCAGTGAGGCCAGGGGGGGCACAGATACGCAGTATTTT	CASSEARGGTDTQYF
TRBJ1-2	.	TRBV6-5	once	TGTGCCAGCAGTTTCGGTGGGGGGGGCAGCTATGGCTACACCTTC	CASSFGGGGSYGYTF
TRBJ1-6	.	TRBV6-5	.	TGTGCCAGCAGTTACGCGAACAGGGATAATTCACCCCTCCACTTT	CASSYANRDNSPLHF
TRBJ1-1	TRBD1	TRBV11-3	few	TGTGCCAGCAGAACCGGGACAGGGGTTTGGAACACTGAAGCTTTCTTT	CASRTGTGVWNTEAFF
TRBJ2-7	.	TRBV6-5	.	TGTGCCAGCAGTTCCACAGCCTACGAGCAGTACTTC	CASSSTAYEQYF
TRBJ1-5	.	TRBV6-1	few	TGTGCCAGCACCAACAGGAATCTGCAGCCCCAGCATTTT	CASTNRNLQPQHF
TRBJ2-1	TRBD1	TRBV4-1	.	TGCGCCAGCAGCCTAAGACAGGGTTCTGGCAATGAGCAGTTCTTC	CASSLRQGSGNEQFF
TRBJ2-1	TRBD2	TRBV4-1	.	TGCGCCAGCAGCCCCGTAGCGGGGGGGCCGTATGAGCAGTTCTTC	CASSPVAGGPYEQFF
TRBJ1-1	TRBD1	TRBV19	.	TGTGCCAGTAGTCCCGTCAGGACAGGGGTGAACACTGAAGCTTTCTTT	CASSPVRTGVNTEAFF
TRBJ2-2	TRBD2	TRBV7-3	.	TGTGCCAGCAGCCCCACTAGCGTCGGGGAGCTGTTTTTT	CASSPTSVGELFF
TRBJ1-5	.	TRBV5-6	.	TGTGCCAGCAGCTTGGCCCTGGGGGCAGGCAATCAGCCCCAGCATTTT	CASSLALGAGNQPQHF
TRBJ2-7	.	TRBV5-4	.	TGTGCCAGCAGCTTGGGGACAGCCTTCTCCTACGAGCAGTACTTC	CASSLGTAFSYEQYF